What follows are 3 T cell receptor beta chains derived from one specimen sequenced in a study of T-cell memory formation after mild COVID-19. TCRdb ran MiXCR on the 5' RACE reads and lists one entry per CDR3 protein. The sample has fewer than 150,000 distinct CDR3 sequences, about 6% seen once. Sequencing used PBMCs or a T cell subset sorted from them (not recorded which). These receptors all come from an adult woman who had mild COVID-19 (a few samples of this study predate the infection). Cell type and time point are not known.

In its sample, this clonotype was seen many times. This chain uses TRBV5-1 with TRBJ1-5; TRBD1 agrees at 7 bases. The V and J ends lost 0 bases and 3 bases, in that order; junction bases with no gene match: 3. Germline V gene lookup returns CDR1 SGHRS and CDR2 YFSETQ. The CDR3 is made up of 15 amino acids. The CDR3 spells CASSLETGNNQPQHF. The CDR3 DNA reads TGCGCCAGCAGCTTGGAGACAGGGAACAATCAGCCCCAGCATTTT.

The chain joins TRBV19 to TRBJ2-3; no definite D call. The V and J ends lost 3 bases and 6 bases respectively, with 13 bases between them. The CDR3 sequence is 14 residues long. CDR1 and CDR2 (germline): LNHDA, SQIVND (reference sequence). The DNA of the CDR3 is TGTGCCAGTAGTATCCCTAATCTACGGGATACGCAGTATTTT. Its translation is CASSIPNLRDTQYF.

There are many counts of this clonotype. This chain joins TRBV7-6 and TRBJ2-3; D perhaps matches TRBD2 (5 bases). The ends were cut back, 2 bases at V and 0 bases at J, with 15 bases in the middle. The CDR3 runs to 17 residues. Germline CDR1 reads SGHVS; CDR2 reads FNYEAQ. As DNA, the CDR3 is TGTGCCAGCAGCTTACTGGTAGCGACTTCAAGCACAGATACGCAGTATTTT. Translated: CASSLLVATSSTDTQYF.